The 6 T cell receptor beta chains presented below share a single source sample, sequenced in a study of CD8 T cells in Susac syndrome. The RNA input was about 0.5 to 1 ug, and it was reverse transcribed with random hexamers. TCRdb re-called the immunoSEQ multiplex PCR reads with MiXCR, one entry per CDR3 protein. The sample shows just over 150,000 distinct CDR3 sequences, approximately 96% of them seen only once. Sequencing used CD4+ T cells from PBMCs. The source of these receptors is a human donor with Susac syndrome.

This chain joins TRBV29-1 and TRBJ2-2; D is unresolved. V was trimmed by 2 bases and J by 4 bases, leaving 2 bases between them. There are 11 residues in the CDR3. CDR1 is SQVTM and CDR2 is ANQGSEA in the germline V gene. The CDR3 DNA sequence: TGCAGCGTTGAACGCACCGGGGAGCTGTTTTTT. Translation: CSVERTGELFF.

This chain joins TRBV9 and TRBJ2-7; possible D gene TRBD1, 5 bases. The germline V gene encodes CDR1 SGDLS and CDR2 YYNGEE. The CDR3 has 14 residues. V shed 0 bases and J shed 8 bases, with 15 bases lying between them. The CDR3 bases are TGTGCCAGCAGCGTAGGACAGCACGGCCCACAGCAGTACTTC. It specifies CASSVGQHGPQQYF.

The chain has TRBV27 and TRBJ2-1, with 9 bases matching TRBD2. The length of the CDR3 is 12 residues. Looked up from germline, CDR1 is MNHEY and CDR2 is SMNVEV (reference sequence). V gave up 5 bases and J gave up 15 bases; unmatched junction bases: 8. This CDR3 reads CASSGPAGGRFF. The CDR3 coding sequence is TGTGCCAGCAGTGGGCCAGCGGGGGGTCGGTTCTTC.

The chain employs TRBV25-1 and TRBJ2-7; 7 positions agree with TRBD1. The CDR3 extends over 14 amino acids. Germline CDR1 MGHDK, CDR2 SYGVNS. Losses at the gene ends were 3 bases for V and 2 bases for J; bases not matched to a gene: 4. CDR3 DNA: TGTGCCAGCAGTGATCCCGGGACAGCCTACGAGCAGTACTTC. As protein: CASSDPGTAYEQYF.

The rearrangement joins TRBV20-1 to TRBJ2-3, with a tentative D call TRBD2 (6 bases). The CDR3 covers 15 residues. The germline V gene has CDR1 DFQATT and CDR2 SNEGSKA (reference sequence). Deletions cut 6 bases from V and 0 bases from J, with 16 bases between. Here the CDR3 DNA reads TGCAGTGCACCGCCCGGGACTGCTAGCACAGATACGCAGTATTTT. This translates into CSAPPGTASTDTQYF.

The chain links TRBV6-6 to TRBJ2-7; 10 bases fit TRBD1. This CDR3 spans 15 amino acids. The junction had 4 bases not matched to a gene; V was cut back by 1 base and J by 4 bases. CDR1 and CDR2 (germline): MNHNY, SVGAGI (reference sequence). The CDR3 is CASSYFGQGDYEQYF. The CDR3 DNA sequence: TGTGCCAGCAGTTACTTTGGACAGGGGGATTACGAGCAGTACTTC.